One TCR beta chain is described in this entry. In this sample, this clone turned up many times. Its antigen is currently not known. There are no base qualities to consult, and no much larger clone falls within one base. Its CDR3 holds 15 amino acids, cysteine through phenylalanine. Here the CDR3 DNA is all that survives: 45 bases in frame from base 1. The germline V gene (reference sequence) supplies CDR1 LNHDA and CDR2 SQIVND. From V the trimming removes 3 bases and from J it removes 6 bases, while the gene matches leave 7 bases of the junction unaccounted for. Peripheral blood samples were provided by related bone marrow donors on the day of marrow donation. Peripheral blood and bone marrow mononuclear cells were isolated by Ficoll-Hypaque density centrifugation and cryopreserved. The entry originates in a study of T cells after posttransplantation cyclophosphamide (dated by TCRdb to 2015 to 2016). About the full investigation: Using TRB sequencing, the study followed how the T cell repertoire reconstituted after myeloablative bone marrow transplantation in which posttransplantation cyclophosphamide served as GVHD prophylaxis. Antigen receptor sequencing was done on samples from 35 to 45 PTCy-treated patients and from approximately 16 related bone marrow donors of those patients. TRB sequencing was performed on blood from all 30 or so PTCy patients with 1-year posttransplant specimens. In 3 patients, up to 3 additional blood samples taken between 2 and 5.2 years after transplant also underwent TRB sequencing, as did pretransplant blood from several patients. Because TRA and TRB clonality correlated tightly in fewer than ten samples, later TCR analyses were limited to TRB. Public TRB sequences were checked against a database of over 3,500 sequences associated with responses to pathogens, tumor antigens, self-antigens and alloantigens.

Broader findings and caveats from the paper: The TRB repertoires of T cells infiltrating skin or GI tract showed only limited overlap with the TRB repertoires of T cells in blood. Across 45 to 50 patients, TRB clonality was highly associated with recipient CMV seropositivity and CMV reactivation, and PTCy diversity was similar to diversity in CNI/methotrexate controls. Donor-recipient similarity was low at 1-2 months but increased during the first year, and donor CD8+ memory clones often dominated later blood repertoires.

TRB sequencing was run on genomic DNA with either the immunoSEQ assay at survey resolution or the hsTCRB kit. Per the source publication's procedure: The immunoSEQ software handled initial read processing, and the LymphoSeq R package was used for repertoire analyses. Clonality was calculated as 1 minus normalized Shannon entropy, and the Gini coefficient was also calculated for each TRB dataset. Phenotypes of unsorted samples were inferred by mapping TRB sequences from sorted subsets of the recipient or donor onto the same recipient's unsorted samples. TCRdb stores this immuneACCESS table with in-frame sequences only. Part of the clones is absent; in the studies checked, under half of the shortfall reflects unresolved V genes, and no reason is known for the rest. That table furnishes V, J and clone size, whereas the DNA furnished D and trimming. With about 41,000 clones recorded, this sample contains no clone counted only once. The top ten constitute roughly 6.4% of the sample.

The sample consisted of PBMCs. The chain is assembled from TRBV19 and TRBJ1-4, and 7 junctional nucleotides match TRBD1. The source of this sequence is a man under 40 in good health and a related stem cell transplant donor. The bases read TGTGCCAGTAGTATCCTCGGGACAGCGTATGAAAAACTGTTTTTT. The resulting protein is CASSILGTAYEKLFF. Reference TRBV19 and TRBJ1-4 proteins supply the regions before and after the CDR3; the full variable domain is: DGGITQSPKYLFRKEGQNVTLSCEQNLNHDAMYWYRQDPGQGLRLIYYSQIVNDFQKGDIAEGYSVSREKKESFPLTVTSAQKNPTAFYLCASSILGTAYEKLFFGSGTQLSVL.